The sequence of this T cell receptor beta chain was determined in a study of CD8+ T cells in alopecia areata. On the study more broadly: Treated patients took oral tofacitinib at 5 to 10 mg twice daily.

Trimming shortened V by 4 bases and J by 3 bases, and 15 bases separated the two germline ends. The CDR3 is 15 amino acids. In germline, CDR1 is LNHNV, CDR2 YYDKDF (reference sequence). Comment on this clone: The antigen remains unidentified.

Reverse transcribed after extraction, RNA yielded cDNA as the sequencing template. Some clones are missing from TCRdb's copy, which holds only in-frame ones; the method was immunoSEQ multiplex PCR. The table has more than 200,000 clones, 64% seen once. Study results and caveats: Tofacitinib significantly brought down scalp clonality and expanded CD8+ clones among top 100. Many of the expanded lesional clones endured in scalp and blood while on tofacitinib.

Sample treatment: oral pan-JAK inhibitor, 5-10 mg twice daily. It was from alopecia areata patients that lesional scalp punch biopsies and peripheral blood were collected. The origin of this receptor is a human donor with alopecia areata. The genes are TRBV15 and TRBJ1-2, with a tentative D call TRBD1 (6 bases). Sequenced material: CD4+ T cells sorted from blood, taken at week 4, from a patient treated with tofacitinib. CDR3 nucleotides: TGTGCCACCAGCATGGACTCAGGGGAGGACTATGGCTACACCTTC. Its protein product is CATSMDSGEDYGYTF.